Included here is one T cell receptor beta chain sequence, with context. Its antigen is unidentified. This record comes from a study of T cell responses to AZD1222 COVID-19 vaccine. V gave up 7 bases and J gave up 2 bases, with 11 bases separating them. Germline CDR1 and CDR2: SNHLY and FYNNEI. This CDR3 has 14 residues. Study outcomes and limitations: In the spike-specific TCR repertoire, nearly half reportedly target unmutated variant regions. Two AZD1222 administrations were followed by greater Spike-specific TCR breadth and depth. Without day 14 samples, only post-peak T cell repertoires were studied. Clonal diversity was possibly underestimated, and the donors were mostly white British, with more females.

This table comes from immunoSEQ multiplex PCR, and its TCRdb copy is limited to in-frame clones, with some not included. The data contain about 94,000 clones, 70% to 90% of them singletons. The sequence derives from an adult in good health. The material sequenced was peripheral blood, taken on day 0 of AZD1222 vaccination. The chain has TRBV2 and TRBJ1-4; tentative D call: TRBD1 (6 bases). CDR3 sequence (DNA): TGTGCCAGCAAGTCCAGGGGCACTAATGAAAAACTGTTTTTT. Residues: CASKSRGTNEKLFF.